These 15 T cell receptor beta chains share one sample of origin, sequenced in a study of blood T cells in healthy people across ages. Primers used in a second PCR of roughly 6 to 11 cycles were a sample-barcoded 5' primer and a J-beta primer mix. TCRdb itself ran the 5' RACE reads through MiXCR, one entry per CDR3 protein. The sample yields 450,000 to 600,000 distinct CDR3 sequences, roughly a quarter seen once. Separately, the same data were catalogued under a study of T cells of mothers and their children.

Sequenced input: blood. Source of these receptors: a boy younger than 10 in good health.

This clonotype was counted only a few times. The rearrangement uses TRBV3-1 and TRBJ2-1; 7 nucleotides align to TRBD2. The CDR3 consists of 16 residues. From germline, CDR1 is LGHDT and CDR2 YNNKEL (reference sequence). Trimming took 4 bases from V and 2 from J; bases not matched to a gene: 8. CDR3 DNA sequence: TGTGCCAGCAGCCTCGGACCGGGGGGAACCTACAATGAGCAGTTCTTC. Translating it yields CASSLGPGGTYNEQFF.

The table lists this clonotype with a few counts. The chain couples TRBV7-3 to TRBJ2-3; D call uncertain. Trimming took off 3 bases at V and 0 bases at J, with 7 bases between the two ends. Germline V CDR1 and CDR2: SGHTA, FQGTGA. The CDR3 spans 14 residues. The CDR3 loop reads CASSFSPSTDTQYF. Here the CDR3 DNA reads TGTGCCAGCAGCTTCTCTCCTAGCACAGATACGCAGTATTTT.

The chain employs TRBV7-6 and TRBJ2-3; a weak D match, TRBD2 (6 bases). The CDR3 is 15 residues long. Germline V CDR1 and CDR2: SGHVS, FNYEAQ. V lost 5 bases, J lost 2 bases, and 14 bases lay in between. CDR3 nucleotides: TGTGCCAGCAGCCTAGGCGGCGGGGACACAGATACGCAGTATTTT. Amino acids: CASSLGGGDTDTQYF.

This rearrangement joins TRBV20-1 to TRBJ1-5, with D tentatively TRBD1 (6 bases). The CDR3 has 11 residues. Germline CDR1 reads DFQATT; CDR2 reads SNEGSKA (reference sequence). Trimming cost V 1 base and J 9 bases, with 7 bases left between them. The CDR3 DNA is TGCAGTGCTAGAGGGACAGTGCCCCAGCATTTT. As protein: CSARGTVPQHF.

This clonotype came up a few times. This may come from a read error, since a much larger clone is one base off. The chain combines TRBV20-1 with TRBJ2-5, with 8 bases lining up with TRBD1. Trimming cost V 5 bases and J 4 bases; bases outside gene matches: 6. This CDR3 has 13 residues. Germline CDR1 reads DFQATT; CDR2 reads SNEGSKA (reference sequence). CDR3 sequence reads: CSAGRTGRETQYF. The CDR3 nucleotides are TGCAGTGCTGGCCGGACAGGGCGAGAGACCCAGTACTTC.

This clonotype was observed a few times. The chain couples TRBV29-1 to TRBJ2-5; TRBD2 matches at 11 bases. The J call may be mistaken, given a closer DNA end match to TRBJ2-1. The germline gives CDR1 SQVTM, CDR2 ANQGSEA. The CDR3 covers 14 residues. CDR3 loop: CSVEGLAGKREQFF. CDR3 bases: TGCAGCGTTGAAGGACTAGCGGGGAAGCGTGAGCAGTTCTTC.

This clonotype appeared many times. The chain uses TRBV2 and TRBJ2-7, with D possibly matching TRBD2 (5 bases). V lost 6 bases to trimming and J lost 0 bases, with 12 bases between them. Germline V lookup: CDR1 SNHLY, CDR2 FYNNEI. The CDR3 contains 14 residues. This CDR3 is CASRRQTSSYEQYF. DNA for the CDR3: TGTGCCAGCAGGAGACAAACTAGCTCCTACGAGCAGTACTTC.

This clonotype has only a few counts. The rearrangement uses TRBV14 and TRBJ2-5; weak D call: TRBD1 (5 bases). V dropped 1 base and J dropped 4 bases, with 16 bases sitting between them. The V gene's germline CDR1 is SGHDN and CDR2 FVKESK. The CDR3 spans 16 residues. CDR3 bases: TGTGCCAGCAGCCAAGGTCTTCTATTGGGGCTAGAGACCCAGTACTTC. Its translation: CASSQGLLLGLETQYF.

The rearrangement uses TRBV4-1 and TRBJ2-4; D is ambiguous. Trimming left V 0 bases short and J 6 bases short, with 15 bases between. CDR1 MGHRA and CDR2 YSYEKL come from the germline V gene. The CDR3 contains 16 residues. This chain's CDR3 is CASSQEELGGPNIQYF. The CDR3 DNA sequence: TGCGCCAGCAGCCAAGAAGAGCTAGGCGGCCCAAACATTCAGTACTTC.

The CDR3 nucleotides are TGTGCCAGCAGCCAATGGGACACCCGAGAGACTGAAGCTTTCTTT. This sequence encodes CASSQWDTRETEAFF. V usage is TRBV14 and J usage is TRBJ1-1, with D maybe TRBD1 (6 bases). Germline V gives CDR1 SGHDN, CDR2 FVKESK. Trimming removed 2 bases at V and 5 bases at J, with 15 bases between. The CDR3 length is 15 residues.

V and J are TRBV7-9 and TRBJ2-5, with D perhaps matching TRBD2 (5 bases). There are 13 residues in the CDR3. Germline V lookup: CDR1 SEHNR, CDR2 FQNEAQ (reference sequence). V shed 5 bases and J shed 5 bases, with 12 bases lying between them. The CDR3 loop is CASSPPGMETQYF. CDR3 in DNA: TGTGCCAGCAGCCCGCCCGGGATGGAGACCCAGTACTTC.

This clonotype was seen a handful of times. The chain joins TRBV18 to TRBJ2-7; 9 nucleotides line up with TRBD1. CDR3 length: 15 amino acids. The germline gives CDR1 KGHSH, CDR2 LQKENI. The J segment lost 5 bases and the V segment lost 4 bases, leaving 9 bases of the junction unmatched. This CDR3 is CASSLYHRGLNEQYF. CDR3 DNA: TGTGCCAGCTCACTATACCACAGGGGGCTGAACGAGCAGTACTTC.

The sample holds a few counts of this clonotype. This rearrangement joins TRBV5-1 to TRBJ1-2, with 9 bases fitting TRBD1. Germline loops: CDR1 SGHRS, CDR2 YFSETQ. The CDR3 has 15 amino acids. The V and J ends lost 0 bases and 4 bases, in that order; junction bases with no gene match: 4. CDR3 loop: CASSLGQGVGYGYTF. The DNA of the CDR3 is TGCGCCAGCAGCTTGGGACAGGGGGTGGGCTATGGCTACACCTTC.

V is TRBV14 and J is TRBJ1-3; unclear D gene. The CDR3 covers 17 residues. Germline V gene sequence: CDR1 SGHDN, CDR2 FVKESK. V was clipped by 0 bases and J by 0 bases, with 12 bases between them. Here the CDR3 DNA reads TGTGCCAGCAGCCAAGATCTTGGAACCTACTCTGGAAACACCATATATTTT. Translating gives CASSQDLGTYSGNTIYF.

The chain is built from TRBV5-4 and TRBJ2-7; 9 positions match TRBD1. The CDR3 contains 15 residues. Germline V CDR1 and CDR2: SGHNT, YYREEE (reference sequence). With V trimmed by 4 bases and J by 1 base, 6 bases remained unmatched. The CDR3 DNA reads as TGTGCCAGCAGCGTGCCGGGACAGGGTTCCTACGAGCAGTACTTC. This sequence encodes CASSVPGQGSYEQYF.